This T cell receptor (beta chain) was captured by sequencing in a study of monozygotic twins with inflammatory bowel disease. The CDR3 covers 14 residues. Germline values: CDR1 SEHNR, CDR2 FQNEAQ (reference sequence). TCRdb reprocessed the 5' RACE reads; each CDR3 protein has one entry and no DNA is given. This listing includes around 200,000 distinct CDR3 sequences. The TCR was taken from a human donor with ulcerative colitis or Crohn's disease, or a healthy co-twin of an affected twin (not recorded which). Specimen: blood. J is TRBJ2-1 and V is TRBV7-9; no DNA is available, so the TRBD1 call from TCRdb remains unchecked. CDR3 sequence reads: CASSIRDRHNEQFF.